The 2 T cell receptor beta chains below all came from one sample that was sequenced in a study of blood T cell repertoires in COVID-19. Assay used: immunoSEQ multiplex PCR; TCRdb lists only in-frame clones, some missing. The sample lists 55,000 to 80,000 clones, approximately 80% occurring once. Material for sequencing was peripheral blood. The receptor set was obtained from a woman aged 70-85 years with acute or convalescent COVID-19.

This clone was picked up a small number of times. V usage is TRBV20-1 and J usage is TRBJ1-2, with TRBD1 as a possible D gene (6 bases). Germline CDR1 reads DFQATT; CDR2 reads SNEGSKA (reference sequence). Trimming pared 6 bases from V and 13 bases from J, leaving 18 bases between. This CDR3 is 11 amino acids long. This CDR3 reads CSAPTGEVSTF. In nucleotides, the CDR3 is TGCAGTGCCCCGACAGGCGAGGTTTCCACCTTC.

Here the CDR3 DNA reads TGTGCCAGCAGCCAAAGAGACAGAAACGTTGAAGCTTTCTTT. It codes for CASSQRDRNVEAFF. The chain joins TRBV27 to TRBJ1-1, with D possibly TRBD1 on 5 matching bases. Trimming shortened V by 6 bases and J by 7 bases, and 18 bases separated the two germline ends. The CDR3 consists of 14 residues. Germline loops: CDR1 MNHEY, CDR2 SMNVEV (reference sequence).